The 12 T cell receptor beta chains below all came from one sample that was sequenced in a study of blood T cell repertoires in COVID-19. Produced via immunoSEQ multiplex PCR; TCRdb's table is partial and in-frame only. Seen here are roughly 280,000 clones, around 78% observed once, and the top ten hold less than 6%. The sample taken for sequencing was peripheral blood. The receptors shown here come from a man between 60 and 70 years old who had recovered from COVID-19.

This sequence joins TRBV5-1 and TRBJ2-3; TRBD2 aligns across 8 bases. Germline CDR1 and CDR2: SGHRS and YFSETQ. Trimming cost V 0 bases and J 2 bases; bases outside gene matches: 2. This CDR3 spans 15 amino acids. The CDR3 sequence is CASSLGGGITDTQYF. The CDR3 coding sequence is TGCGCCAGCAGCTTGGGCGGGGGGATCACAGATACGCAGTATTTT.

This clone was recorded once. The chain employs TRBV11-2 and TRBJ1-6; 7 bases are shared with TRBD1. The CDR3 runs to 15 residues. J lost 9 bases, V lost 1 base, and 6 bases had no gene match. Germline assignment: CDR1 SGHAT and CDR2 FQNNGV. In DNA form, the CDR3 reads TGTGCCAGCAGCTTAGCACAGGGGATGCTTTCACCCCTCCACTTT. Translated: CASSLAQGMLSPLHF.

The V call is TRBV7-3, the J call TRBJ2-1, with 7 positions matching TRBD1. CDR1 and CDR2 from the germline V gene are SGHTA and FQGTGA. This CDR3 contains 15 residues. V dropped 3 bases and J dropped 2; count of bases not matched to a gene: 4. The CDR3 sequence is CASSLGQGAYNEQFF. The CDR3, as DNA: TGTGCCAGCAGCTTGGGGCAGGGGGCCTACAATGAGCAGTTCTTC.

The gene calls are TRBV27 and TRBJ2-5; a possible D gene is TRBD1 (6 bases). The CDR3 length is 15 residues. V was pared by 2 bases and J by 3 bases, with 13 bases between. Germline V gene lookup returns CDR1 MNHEY and CDR2 SMNVEV (reference sequence). In DNA, the CDR3 is TGTGCCAGCAGTTTAGGGGGCGGGCTAAAAGAGACCCAGTACTTC. This gives the protein CASSLGGGLKETQYF.

Of note for this clone: Other DNA sequences from this sample encode an identical CDR3 as well. The chain uses TRBV27 and TRBJ2-1; no clear D gene. The germline V gene encodes CDR1 MNHEY and CDR2 SMNVEV (reference sequence). V lost 0 bases to trimming and J lost 0 bases, with 6 bases between them. CDR3 size: 15 residues. CDR3 loop: CASSLSRSSYNEQFF. The CDR3, as DNA: TGTGCCAGCAGTTTATCTCGTAGCTCCTACAATGAGCAGTTCTTC.

The genes are TRBV11-2 and TRBJ2-1; the match to TRBD2 covers 9 bases. This CDR3 has 16 residues. Germline lookup yields CDR1 SGHAT and CDR2 FQNNGV. Losses at the gene ends were 7 bases for V and 11 bases for J; bases not matched to a gene: 18. The CDR3 reads CASTRNAGGLQGKQFF. CDR3 DNA sequence: TGTGCCAGCACCAGAAACGCGGGAGGGTTACAAGGGAAGCAGTTCTTC.

J is TRBJ2-2 and V is TRBV9; 11 bases map to TRBD2. Germline-derived CDR1 and CDR2 are SGDLS and YYNGEE. V trimming: 3 bases; J trimming: 3 bases; junction bases outside the gene matches: 1. The CDR3 runs 15 residues. In nucleotides, the CDR3 is TGTGCCAGCAGCGCACTAGCGGGAGACACCGGGGAGCTGTTTTTT. Translated: CASSALAGDTGELFF. Combining the CDR3 with reference TRBV9 and TRBJ2-2 gives the whole variable domain DSGVTQTPKHLITATGQRVTLRCSPRSGDLSVYWYQQSLDQGLQFLIQYYNGEERAKGNILERFSAQQFPDLHSELNLSSLELGDSALYFCASSALAGDTGELFFGEGSRLTVL.

Worth noting for this clone: An end of the junction differs from the germline gene, which may be a read error. The chain joins TRBV9 to TRBJ2-7; 8 bases are a match to TRBD1. CDR3 length: 11 amino acids. Germline-derived CDR1 and CDR2 are SGDLS and YYNGEE. The chain's CDR3 is CASREGQALDF. The CDR3, as DNA: TGTGCCAGCAGGGAGGGACAGGCTTTGGACTTC.

The V and J genes are TRBV7-9 and TRBJ1-2, with 9 bases matching TRBD1. The CDR3 extends over 14 amino acids. Germline V gene sequence: CDR1 SEHNR, CDR2 FQNEAQ (reference sequence). V trimming: 3 bases; J trimming: 3 bases; junction bases outside the gene matches: 2. This CDR3 is CASSLTGGDYGYTF. In DNA form, the CDR3 reads TGTGCCAGCAGCTTGACAGGGGGGGACTATGGCTACACCTTC.

The chain is built from TRBV3-1 (or the pseudogene TRBV3-2) and TRBJ2-7; 11 nucleotides agree with TRBD1. Germline CDR1 reads LGHDT; CDR2 reads YNNKEL (reference sequence). CDR3 size: 17 residues. The J segment lost 4 bases and the V segment lost 5 bases, leaving 13 bases of the junction unmatched. The CDR3 DNA reads as TGTGCCAGCAGCAAAAACCCAGGGACAGGGGGACATTACGAGCAGTACTTC. Protein sequence: CASSKNPGTGGHYEQYF.

The chain links TRBV19 to TRBJ2-7; 8 bases align to TRBD1. In germline, CDR1 is LNHDA, CDR2 SQIVND (reference sequence). CDR3 length: 14 residues. After removal of 6 bases from V and 0 bases from J, the junction contained 4 bases not matched to a gene. This chain's CDR3 is CASSQDRDSYEQYF. Here the CDR3 DNA reads TGTGCCAGTAGCCAGGACAGGGACTCCTACGAGCAGTACTTC. Drawing the rest from reference TRBV19 and TRBJ2-7, the complete variable domain is DGGITQSPKYLFRKEGQNVTLSCEQNLNHDAMYWYRQDPGQGLRLIYYSQIVNDFQKGDIAEGYSVSREKKESFPLTVTSAQKNPTAFYLCASSQDRDSYEQYFGPGTRLTVT.

This chain connects TRBV28 to TRBJ1-1; the D gene is possibly TRBD1 (5 bases). The CDR3 has 15 residues. V lost 4 bases, J lost 5 bases, and 17 bases lay in between. Germline values: CDR1 MDHEN, CDR2 SYDVKM. The CDR3 loop is CASSWVIRGGTEAFF. DNA for the CDR3: TGTGCCAGCAGTTGGGTAATTAGGGGTGGGACTGAAGCTTTCTTT.